Here is one TCR beta chain with its context. The CDR3 is made up of 14 amino acids. Trimming cost V 5 bases and J 1 base; bases outside gene matches: 3. The germline gives CDR1 SEHNR, CDR2 FQNEAQ (reference sequence). The data stem from a study of blood T cell repertoires in COVID-19. About the research overall: Sample material is recorded as cDNA or gDNA derived from T cells, B-cell-depleted T cells, or PBMCs.

Study processing details: For nucleated cells, counts were estimated from reference gene primer amplification. Repertoires were generated with immunoSEQ multiplex PCR, while TCRdb's copy carries only in-frame clones and drops some. From that table come the V and J calls and clone size; the DNA was used to work out D and trimming. The sample has approximately 120,000 clones; about 88% are singletons. The chain has TRBV7-9 and TRBJ2-5, with TRBD2 matching 8 bases. The sample taken for sequencing was peripheral blood. The TCR sequence derives from a woman of 80 years or more with acute or convalescent COVID-19. The CDR3 DNA is TGTGCCAGCAGCGCCACTAGCGGCCAAGAGACCCAGTACTTC. This sequence encodes CASSATSGQETQYF.